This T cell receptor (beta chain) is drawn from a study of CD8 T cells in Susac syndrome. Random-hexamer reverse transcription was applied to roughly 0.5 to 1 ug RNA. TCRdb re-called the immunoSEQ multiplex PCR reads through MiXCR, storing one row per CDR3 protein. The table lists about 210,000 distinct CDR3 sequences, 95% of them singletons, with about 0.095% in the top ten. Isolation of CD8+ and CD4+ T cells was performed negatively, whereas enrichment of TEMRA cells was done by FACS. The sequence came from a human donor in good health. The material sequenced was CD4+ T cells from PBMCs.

The CDR3 loop is CASSFPRLADTQYF. The CDR3 DNA is TGTGCCAGCAGTTTCCCTCGGCTAGCAGATACGCAGTATTTT. This chain joins TRBV28 and TRBJ2-3; D call uncertain. There are 14 residues in the CDR3. Germline V gives CDR1 MDHEN, CDR2 SYDVKM. V was clipped by 3 bases and J by 4 bases, with 11 bases between them.